The rows below give T cell receptor beta chains drawn from one sample of a study of blood T cell repertoires in COVID-19. Using immunoSEQ multiplex PCR, the repertoire was profiled, and TCRdb retains in-frame clones only, with some absent. The sample lists about 180,000 clones; 75% to 85% were seen once. Material: PBMCs or T cells enriched from blood (not recorded which). These TCRs come from a man aged 45-65 years who had recovered from COVID-19. Each CDR3 is given with its conserved first and last residue. A D gene is named only where the DNA matches it firmly. Size values are once, few and many counts, or a class for expanded clones, and some rows have none.

abundance	v_gene	j_gene	d_gene	CDR3nt	CDR3aa
-	TRBV28	TRBJ1-3	-	TGTGCCAGCGGTGAGGTAACTGGAAACACCATATATTTT	CASGEVTGNTIYF
-	TRBV4-2	TRBJ2-2	TRBD2	TGTGCCAGCAGCCAGACGGGAGGGAATTACGGGGAGCTGTTTTTT	CASSQTGGNYGELFF
-	TRBV10-3	TRBJ2-4	-	TGTGCCATCAGTCAGAATCGATTAGCCAAAAACATTCAGTACTTC	CAISQNRLAKNIQYF
-	TRBV19	TRBJ1-5	-	TGTGCCAGTAGTCGGGTGACTAATAGCAATCAGCCCCAGCATTTT	CASSRVTNSNQPQHF
-	TRBV7-9	TRBJ2-7	TRBD1	TGTGCCAGCAGCCCGGGACAGGGAGGGTTTGAGCAGTACTTC	CASSPGQGGFEQYF
-	TRBV28	TRBJ1-5	TRBD1	TGTGCCAGCAACGTGGACAGGGACCTCAATCAGCCCCAGCATTTT	CASNVDRDLNQPQHF
-	TRBV11-3	TRBJ2-3	TRBD1	TGTGCCAGCAGCTTAGTTCTGGGACAGGGGGATCCAGATACGCAGTATTTT	CASSLVLGQGDPDTQYF
once	TRBV7-3	TRBJ2-2	-	TGTGCCAGCAGCTTACGACAGGCAAACACCGGGGAGCTGTTTTTT	CASSLRQANTGELFF
-	TRBV19	TRBJ1-6	TRBD1	TGTGCCAGTAGAACCGGGACAGGAGTCTATAATTCACCCCTCCACTTT	CASRTGTGVYNSPLHF
-	TRBV18	TRBJ1-1	-	TGTGCCAGCTCACCAGCAGATCGCACCTTAAGGAACACTGAAGCTTTCTTT	CASSPADRTLRNTEAFF
-	TRBV15	TRBJ1-2	TRBD1	TGTGCCACCAGCGGGGGACAGACTTCGGTCTATGGCTACACCTTC	CATSGGQTSVYGYTF
-	TRBV25-1	TRBJ1-1	TRBD1	TGTGCCAGCAATCGACAGGGAAGGACCACTGAAGCTTTCTTT	CASNRQGRTTEAFF
-	TRBV4-2	TRBJ1-2	-	TGTGCCAGCAGCCAAGCCCAGGCCGAAGGCTACACCTTC	CASSQAQAEGYTF
once	TRBV2	TRBJ2-7	TRBD1	TGTGCCAGCACGGGACAGGGTTTATACGAGCAGTACTTC	CASTGQGLYEQYF
-	TRBV6-5	TRBJ1-1	TRBD1	TGTGCCAGCAGTTTCACCCGGACAGGGAACACTGAAGCTTTCTTT	CASSFTRTGNTEAFF
-	TRBV5-1	TRBJ2-4	TRBD2	TGCGCCAGCAGCTGGACTAGCGACTCCAAAAACATTCAGTACTTC	CASSWTSDSKNIQYF
-	TRBV5-1	TRBJ2-2	TRBD1	TGCGCCAGCAGCCCGCAGGGGGCAATGGACACCGGGGAGCTGTTTTTT	CASSPQGAMDTGELFF
-	TRBV3-1/TRBV3-2	TRBJ1-1	-	TGTGCCAGCAGCCCCGCTGGCAGGGGCACTGAAGCTTTCTTT	CASSPAGRGTEAFF
few	TRBV6-5	TRBJ1-2	-	TGTGCCAGCAGACCGGGGGGAGAAGGACGTGGCTACACCTTC	CASRPGGEGRGYTF
-	TRBV28	TRBJ2-2	TRBD1	TGTGCCAGCAGTTTAAGGGCCGGGACAGGGAACACCGGGGAGCTGTTTTTT	CASSLRAGTGNTGELFF
-	TRBV5-1	TRBJ2-1	TRBD1	TGCGCCAGCAGCTTGGGACAGGGGTTCACCTACAATGAGCAGTTCTTC	CASSLGQGFTYNEQFF
-	TRBV18	TRBJ1-2	-	TGTGCCAGCTCACCAGCCGCCGGGAGGATGGGCTATGGCTACACCTTC	CASSPAAGRMGYGYTF
-	TRBV15	TRBJ1-1	-	TGTGCCACCAGCAGAGAGCTCACGGGGGGCAGGGTGCCTGAAGCTTTCTTT	CATSRELTGGRVPEAFF
-	TRBV4-1	TRBJ2-5	-	TGCGCCAGCAGCCAAGCCGGCGGAGGACTCCGGGAGACCCAGTACTTC	CASSQAGGGLRETQYF
-	TRBV2	TRBJ1-1	-	TGTGCCAGCAGTGAATTCCTCCCAAGTAGTACTGAAGCTTTCTTT	CASSEFLPSSTEAFF
-	TRBV30	TRBJ1-6	TRBD1	TGTGCCTGGAGATGGGGACAGTATAATTCACCCCTCCACTTT	CAWRWGQYNSPLHF
-	TRBV19	TRBJ2-2	-	TGTGCCAGTAGTATGGCTTACACCGGGGAGCTGTTTTTT	CASSMAYTGELFF